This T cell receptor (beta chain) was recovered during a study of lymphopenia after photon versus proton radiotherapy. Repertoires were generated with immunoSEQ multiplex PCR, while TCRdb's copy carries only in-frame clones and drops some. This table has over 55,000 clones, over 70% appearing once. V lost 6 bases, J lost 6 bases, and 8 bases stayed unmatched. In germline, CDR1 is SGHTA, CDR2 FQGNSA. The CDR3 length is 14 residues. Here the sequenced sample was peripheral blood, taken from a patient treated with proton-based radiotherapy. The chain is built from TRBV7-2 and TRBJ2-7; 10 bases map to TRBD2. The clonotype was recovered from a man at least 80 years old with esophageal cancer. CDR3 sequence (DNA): TGTGCCAGCAGATTTAGCGGGGGGAGGGGCGAGCAGTACTTC. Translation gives CASRFSGGRGEQYF.